The rows below give T cell receptor beta chains drawn from one sample of a study of blood T cell repertoires in COVID-19. Here immunoSEQ multiplex PCR was the method, and the copy in TCRdb shows in-frame clones only, minus some. The data contain approximately 84,000 clones, 80% of them singletons. Sequencing input: peripheral blood. The receptors were sampled from a human donor in a cohort sampled during active COVID-19. Both conserved end residues are part of each CDR3. Fields, in order: V gene, clone size, J gene, D gene, CDR3 DNA, CDR3 protein. D genes are given only for firm matches. Rows may omit the clone size; those that give it use once, few, many or a size class.

V gene: TRBV5-5
clone size: -
J gene: TRBJ2-3
D gene: -
CDR3 DNA: TGTGCCAGCAGCATAAGCACAGATACGCAGTATTTT
CDR3 protein: CASSISTDTQYF

V gene: TRBV5-1
clone size: -
J gene: TRBJ2-3
D gene: TRBD2
CDR3 DNA: TGCGCCAGCAGCTTAGCGGGAGGTTCAGATACGCAGTATTTT
CDR3 protein: CASSLAGGSDTQYF

V gene: TRBV3-1/TRBV3-2
clone size: -
J gene: TRBJ2-1
D gene: TRBD2
CDR3 DNA: TGTGCCAGCAGCCAAGATTGGGGTAGCGGGAGAGATGAGCAGTTCTTC
CDR3 protein: CASSQDWGSGRDEQFF

V gene: TRBV28
clone size: -
J gene: TRBJ1-1
D gene: -
CDR3 DNA: TGTGCCAGCAGCCGAGGAGGTTTTAAAACTGAAGCTTTCTTT
CDR3 protein: CASSRGGFKTEAFF

V gene: TRBV5-1
clone size: -
J gene: TRBJ2-1
D gene: -
CDR3 DNA: TGCGCCAGCAGCTCCGAACCGGGGGACGGGGCGATAGGGCAGTTCTTC
CDR3 protein: CASSSEPGDGAIGQFF

V gene: TRBV7-9
clone size: -
J gene: TRBJ2-1
D gene: TRBD1
CDR3 DNA: TGTGCCAGCAGCTCCGGGACAGGGCCAAACAATGAGCAGTTCTTC
CDR3 protein: CASSSGTGPNNEQFF

V gene: TRBV6-5
clone size: -
J gene: TRBJ2-7
D gene: -
CDR3 DNA: TGTGCCAGCACTAACCCCCCAACCTACGAGCAGTACTTC
CDR3 protein: CASTNPPTYEQYF

V gene: TRBV9
clone size: -
J gene: TRBJ1-4
D gene: -
CDR3 DNA: TGTGCCAGCAGCGACAGGGTAAAGGGTGAAAAACTGTTTTTT
CDR3 protein: CASSDRVKGEKLFF

V gene: TRBV24-1
clone size: -
J gene: TRBJ2-3
D gene: TRBD2
CDR3 DNA: TGTGCCACCAGTGGAGCGGGACCGAAAGATACGCAGTATTTT
CDR3 protein: CATSGAGPKDTQYF

V gene: TRBV28
clone size: -
J gene: TRBJ2-5
D gene: -
CDR3 DNA: TGTGCCAGCAGCCTATCTGCCGAGACCCAGTACTTC
CDR3 protein: CASSLSAETQYF

V gene: TRBV28
clone size: -
J gene: TRBJ2-5
D gene: -
CDR3 DNA: TGTGCCAGCACTAAACCGCGGGGTCGGGAGACCCAGTACTTC
CDR3 protein: CASTKPRGRETQYF

V gene: TRBV6-5
clone size: few
J gene: TRBJ1-1
D gene: -
CDR3 DNA: TGTGCCAGCAGTCGCAGGAGGGGTGAAGCTTTCTTT
CDR3 protein: CASSRRRGEAFF

V gene: TRBV3-1/TRBV3-2
clone size: -
J gene: TRBJ2-5
D gene: -
CDR3 DNA: TGTGCCAGCAGCCAGGACAGACAAAAGACCCAGTACTTC
CDR3 protein: CASSQDRQKTQYF

V gene: TRBV6-5
clone size: few
J gene: TRBJ1-1
D gene: TRBD1
CDR3 DNA: TGTGCCAGCAGTTACCTCCGGGACAGGGACACTGAAGCTTTCTTT
CDR3 protein: CASSYLRDRDTEAFF

V gene: TRBV7-9
clone size: -
J gene: TRBJ1-4
D gene: -
CDR3 DNA: TGTGCCAGCAGCTTAGGTGGAAGGGGAAGGGAAAAACTGTTTTTT
CDR3 protein: CASSLGGRGREKLFF

V gene: TRBV7-2
clone size: -
J gene: TRBJ2-5
D gene: -
CDR3 DNA: TGTGCCAGCAGCTTAGGGCAGGGGCTAGAGACCCAGTACTTC
CDR3 protein: CASSLGQGLETQYF

V gene: TRBV15
clone size: -
J gene: TRBJ1-2
D gene: -
CDR3 DNA: TGTGCCACCAGCAGAGATCTTGGTGGGCAGGCTGGCTACACCTTC
CDR3 protein: CATSRDLGGQAGYTF

V gene: TRBV7-2
clone size: few
J gene: TRBJ2-3
D gene: -
CDR3 DNA: TGTGCCAGCAGCTTAAAGCGGAGTGACACAGATACGCAGTATTTT
CDR3 protein: CASSLKRSDTDTQYF